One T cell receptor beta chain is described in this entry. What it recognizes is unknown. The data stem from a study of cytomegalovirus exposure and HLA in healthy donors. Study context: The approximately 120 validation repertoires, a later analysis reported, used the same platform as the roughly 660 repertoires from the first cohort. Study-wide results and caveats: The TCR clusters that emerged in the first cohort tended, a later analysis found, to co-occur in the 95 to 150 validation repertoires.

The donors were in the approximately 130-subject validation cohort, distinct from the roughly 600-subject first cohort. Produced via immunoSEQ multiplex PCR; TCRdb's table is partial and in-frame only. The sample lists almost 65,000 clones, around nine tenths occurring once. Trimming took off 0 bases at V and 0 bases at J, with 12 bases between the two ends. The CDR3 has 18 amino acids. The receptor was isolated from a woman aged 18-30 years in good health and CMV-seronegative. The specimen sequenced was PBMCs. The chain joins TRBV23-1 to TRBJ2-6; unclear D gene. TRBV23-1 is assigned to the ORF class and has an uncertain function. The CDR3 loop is CASSQSPPFSSGANVLTF. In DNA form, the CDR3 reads TGCGCCAGCAGTCAATCACCCCCCTTTAGCTCTGGGGCCAACGTCCTGACTTTC.